This T cell receptor (beta chain) was documented in a study of T cell responses to AZD1222 COVID-19 vaccine. The CDR3 loop spans 17 amino acids. From germline, CDR1 is LGHNA and CDR2 YNFKEQ. The J segment lost 2 bases and the V segment lost 0 bases, leaving 8 bases of the junction unmatched. Here immunoSEQ multiplex PCR was the method, and the copy in TCRdb shows in-frame clones only, minus some. Of tens of thousands of clones in the sample, 90% to 95% are singletons; the top ten hold roughly 5.5%. This sample comprised peripheral blood, obtained on day 0 of MenACWY control vaccination. The source is an adult in good health. The rearrangement joins TRBV4-2 to TRBJ2-3; 7 bases agree with TRBD2. The CDR3 is CASSQEVAGGNTDTQYF. In nucleotides, the CDR3 is TGTGCCAGCAGCCAAGAGGTAGCGGGTGGGAACACAGATACGCAGTATTTT.